This TCR beta chain was captured in a study of T cell clonotyping in hematopoietic cell transplantation (dated by TCRdb to about 2021). Some background on the complete study: The study collected some 140 blood samples from approximately 32 consecutive transplant recipients and their related donors. Recruitment of patients was conducted between 2015 and 2017, and follow-up was continued until late 2020 or death.

The paper as a whole reports these results and caveats: After transplant, TCR diversity in recipients dropped, and pathologically expanded clonotypes increased progressively from day 30 to day 180. The sample size was limited, and because cells were not sorted, the contributions of CD4 and CD8 repertoires could not be separated. Broader posttransplant TCR repertoire diversity was predicted by donor and pretransplant recipient Inverse Simpson Index values. Only a small fraction of recipient repertoires overlapped donor repertoires, with over 97% appearing de novo at the given depth.

This clone is assessed as medium-sized (0.01 to 0.1%). The specificity of this receptor is unknown. No base quality values were provided; no much bigger clone lies one nucleotide off. The immunoSEQ assay, a bias-controlled multiplex PCR using V- and J-specific primers, was used to amplify TCR beta CDR3 regions from genomic DNA. In a second PCR step, a proprietary barcode and Illumina adapter sequences were attached to the CDR3 amplicons. An Illumina MiSeq instrument was used for sequencing of the CDR3 libraries. As for how the authors treated the data: Export and quality control were performed with immunoSEQ Analyzer 3.0, and downstream analyses were performed with R Bioconductor and Immunarch. Only productive rearrangements in the normalized downsampled data set went into calculating the repertoire metrics. Pathologically expanded clonotypes were defined as those larger than 5 templates in the normalized cohort. The Inverse Simpson Index served as the measure of repertoire diversity. To capture all clonotypes, the CMV-specificity analyses were run on the non-normalized data set. TCRdb stores this immuneACCESS table with in-frame sequences only. Part of the clones is absent; in the studies checked, under half of the shortfall reflects unresolved V genes, and no reason is known for the rest. V, J and clone size are those of that table, while D and trimming were read from the DNA. Counted in this sample were roughly 9,000 clones; approximately 85% of them appeared once. The top ten constitute around 30% of the sample.

Per the publication, the time point label means: 180 days after allo-HCT. Blood samples were obtained from recipients approximately 28 days before transplant and at days 30, 100 and 180 after transplant. Using Nuclei Lysis Solution, genomic DNA was extracted from unfractionated peripheral blood mononuclear cells that were either fresh or cryopreserved. This sequence originates from a female patient younger than 45 who had an allogeneic stem cell transplant, so the T cells may come from the graft donor. Some clones in this sample may be carry-over from other donors' samples. The sequencing used PBMCs, collected 180 days after allogeneic stem cell transplant.

The CDR3 sequence is CSTQRGNTIYF. The DNA sequence follows: TGCAGCACCCAACGGGGAAACACCATATATTTT. This chain is built from TRBV29-1 and TRBJ1-3, with an unclear D gene assignment. Relative to germline, V is 8 bases shorter and J is 4 bases shorter, with 9 bases between their ends. CDR1 SQVTM and CDR2 ANQGSEA are derived from the germline V gene. Spanning cysteine to phenylalanine, the CDR3 consists of 11 amino acids. The retained sequence is limited to the CDR3, 33 bases, with the frame set at the first base.